This T cell receptor (beta chain) derives from a study of T cells in Graves' hyperthyroidism and ophthalmopathy. The study left out patients who had uncontrolled infection, other autoimmune disease, pregnancy or lactation. TCR beta CDR3 regions were amplified from RNA. The TCR CDR3 was amplified in a first-round RT-PCR using the HTBI primer set. Using its own MiXCR run on the multiplex PCR reads, TCRdb lists one record per CDR3 protein. The sample holds 610,000 or so distinct CDR3 sequences, around 45% seen once. The germline CDR1 and CDR2 sequences are SQVTM and ANQGSEA. V lost 8 bases to trimming and J lost 3 bases, with 13 bases between them. The CDR3 spans 12 residues.

Sequenced material: peripheral blood or thyroid tissue (not recorded which). The chain links TRBV29-1 to TRBJ1-1, with D unresolved. The sequence derives from a woman in her late teens or twenties with Graves' hyperthyroidism. CDR3 protein: CSLGTRDTEAFF. CDR3 nucleotide sequence: TGCAGCTTAGGAACCCGGGACACTGAAGCTTTCTTT. Using reference TRBV29-1 and TRBJ1-1 for the parts outside the CDR3, the full variable domain is SAVISQKPSRDICQRGTSLTIQCQVDSQVTMMFWYRQQPGQSLTLIATANQGSEATYESGFVIDKFPISRPNLTFSTLTVSNMSPEDSSIYLCSLGTRDTEAFFGQGTRLTVV.